This T cell receptor beta chain was sequenced for a study of CD8 T cells in Susac syndrome. Findings and caveats of the study: The study recognized that its TCR sequencing and HLA analysis covered a relatively small number of individuals.

Losses at the gene ends were 3 bases for V and 5 bases for J; bases not matched to a gene: 6. Germline V gives CDR1 MDHEN, CDR2 SYDVKM. The CDR3 extends over 15 amino acids. Random hexamers served to reverse transcribe roughly 0.5 to 1 ug RNA. immunoSEQ multiplex PCR amplified TCR beta CDR3 across 54 Vbeta, 13 Jbeta. TCRdb analysed the immunoSEQ multiplex PCR reads with MiXCR anew, one entry per CDR3 protein. The table records more than 110,000 distinct CDR3 sequences, over 85% of them present only once. A word on this clonotype: Its antigen is not identified.

The chain uses TRBV28 and TRBJ2-1, with TRBD2 matching over 8 bases. This clonotype was obtained from a human donor in good health. Material for sequencing was CD8+ T cells from PBMCs. This CDR3 is CASSFVAGSNNEQFF. CDR3 coding DNA: TGTGCCAGCAGTTTCGTAGCGGGATCCAACAATGAGCAGTTCTTC.